This is a list of T cell receptor beta chains from one sample in a study of blood T cell repertoires in COVID-19. The protocol was immunoSEQ multiplex PCR, while the TCRdb copy is restricted to in-frame clones and leaves out a portion. This table holds tens of thousands of clones, 76% found once. The sample consisted of peripheral blood. Receptor source: a woman of 80 years or more with acute or convalescent COVID-19. Both conserved end residues are part of each CDR3. D genes are given only for firm matches. Size is stated for part of the rows, as once, few or many counts, or as a class when the clone is expanded.

clone size,J gene,D gene,V gene,CDR3 length,CDR3 DNA,CDR3 protein
.,TRBJ2-7,TRBD1,TRBV28,14,TGTGCCAGCGTTTCGGAAGGCAGGGGGTTGGAACAGTACTTC,CASVSEGRGLEQYF
.,TRBJ1-1,.,TRBV24-1,15,TGTGCCACCAGTGGGCCAGGGGCGAGGAACACTGAAGCTTTCTTT,CATSGPGARNTEAFF
.,TRBJ1-1,.,TRBV28,13,TGTGCCAGCAGGGATAGGGGGGGCCCGCCGGCTTTCTTT,CASRDRGGPPAFF
few,TRBJ2-7,.,TRBV14,15,TGTGCCAGCAGCCAGGCCAAGGCAGGACTCTACGAGCAGTACTTC,CASSQAKAGLYEQYF
.,TRBJ1-2,.,TRBV4-1,18,TGCGCCAGCAGCCGCCGACTCGGAGGGGGGGAGATTAACTATGGCTACACCTTC,CASSRRLGGGEINYGYTF
few,TRBJ2-6,.,TRBV3-1/TRBV3-2,15,TGTGCCAGCAGCCAAGGCGCGGCTGGGGCCAACGTCCTGACTTTC,CASSQGAAGANVLTF
.,TRBJ1-5,.,TRBV27,14,TGTGCCAGCAGCCGGCCAGGAGGAAATCAGCCCCAGCATTTT,CASSRPGGNQPQHF
.,TRBJ1-5,.,TRBV18,15,TGTGCCAGCTCTGAAGGGGTCTATAGCAATCAGCCCCAGCATTTT,CASSEGVYSNQPQHF
.,TRBJ2-1,.,TRBV2,11,TGTGCCAGCAGGGGAGGTGGTGAGCAGTTCTTC,CASRGGGEQFF
.,TRBJ2-1,TRBD2,TRBV7-8,16,TGTGCCAGCAGCTTAGGTGGGACTAGCGGCTACAATGAGCAGTTCTTC,CASSLGGTSGYNEQFF
.,TRBJ2-1,TRBD1,TRBV5-1,12,TGCGCCAGCAGCTTGGGACAGGGGGCAGAGTTCTTC,CASSLGQGAEFF
.,TRBJ1-1,.,TRBV6-5,12,TGTGCCAGCAGTTACCGGAACACTGAAGCTTTCTTT,CASSYRNTEAFF